This T cell receptor beta chain was sequenced during a study of human T cells and chemical hapten exposure (dated by TCRdb to the early 2020s). In the study overall: For sensitization, 2% DPC in acetone was applied to a 2 cm by 2 cm area of upper inner arm skin. Throughout the roughly 23-week study period, patients were also given weekly therapeutic DPC doses on the scalp. Patch testing was performed on the upper back with Finn chambers containing 0.01% DPC, and the patch tests were scored after 6 days according to International Contact Dermatitis Research Group standards. Most of the patients in the cohort were female, and the cohort covered alopecia areata with under or over 50% scalp involvement, alopecia totalis and alopecia universalis. Libraries were combined into a pool for sequencing, and differences in TCR yield between samples came mainly from small differences in library volumes within the pool. Peripheral blood TCR repertoire changes were tracked in vivo in alopecia patients during primary and secondary sensitization to the hapten diphenylcyclopropenone (DPC). Blood was sampled from patients pre-sensitization (week 0) and at 2, 6 and about 24 weeks after DPC sensitization. For TCR sequencing, blood came from 25 to 35 alopecia patients at anywhere from one to four time points (pre-sensitization, 2, 6 and 24 weeks).

General findings and caveats noted by the study authors: Compared with pre-sensitization or healthy control sets, expanded TCRs formed significantly more large CDR3 similarity clusters, which is consistent with antigen-driven responses. DPC sensitization did not change how many TCRs were above 1 in 1000 frequency, and no evidence was found of alterations in global repertoire structure. Patch test score was positively correlated with the number of PT1 expanded TCRs, with significance at thresholds 8, 16 and 32 but not at 4. Alopecia, a presumed autoimmune disease, was present in all patients, so the immune response of the patients might differ from that of healthy individuals. After repeated subsampling, the strength of the expansion versus patch-test correlation and the threshold at which it became significant changed.

For CDR1 and CDR2, the germline V gene (reference sequence) lists MNHEY and SMNVEV. The CDR3 measures 13 amino acids from cysteine to phenylalanine. Only the CDR3 portion is preserved as DNA: 39 bases, with reading frame beginning at the first base. Deletion took 3 bases off V and 0 bases off J, with a span of 3 bases between the germline ends. Ten or more counts support this clonotype. Which antigen it targets is not known. It has no much larger one-base neighbor in the sample; base qualities were not kept. What the time point label conveys for this sample: patch test 1, 2 weeks after DPC sensitization. The treatment or condition label, read with the paper, signifies: therapeutic diphenylcyclopropenone sensitization with weekly scalp DPC. At every patch-test visit, the blood draw took place before the patch test was put on. Patients were eligible if aged 18 to 70, diagnosed with alopecia and judged suitable for DPC therapy, and pregnant patients were excluded. Total RNA was extracted from unfractionated whole blood that had been collected in Tempus Blood RNA tubes.

The library was generated by RACE. TCRdb lists the instrument as NextSeq 500. During library preparation, unique molecular identifiers were attached to individual cDNA molecules so that TCRs could be counted quantitatively and reproducibly. Both TCR alpha and TCR beta chains were sequenced from each blood RNA sample. On the authors' methods: A median of approximately 96,000 TCRs per sample was observed, with a range of about 23,224 to 700,000. The Decombinator software suite was used to annotate V, J and CDR3 in the TCR reads. Every sample was subsampled to the same number of TCRs (28,000) for the PS versus PT1 abundance plots. TCRs were defined as expanded if absent before sensitization and observed at least eight times at the 2-week time point. Clones were called with MiXCR by TCRdb after fastp trimmed the public reads at Q25, and only in-frame beta chains were retained. Rows are unified per CDR3 protein, each entry keeping the most common DNA and genes. TCRdb's processing, not the authors', yielded these V and J calls. This sample gives under 450,000 distinct CDR3 sequences in total; 4.8% of them show up just once. The ten largest make up approximately 2.3% of the sample.

Sequencing used whole blood, obtained in connection with sensitization to the hapten diphenylcyclopropenone (DPC). This sequence was found in a woman in her forties or fifties with alopecia areata. Some clones in this sample may be carry-over from other donors' samples. The chain is encoded by TRBV27 joined to TRBJ1-5, with the D segment identity uncertain. The DNA is TGTGCCAGCAGTTTCCGTAGCAATCAGCCCCAGCATTTT. The encoded protein is CASSFRSNQPQHF.